The 9 T cell receptor beta chains listed next were all sequenced from one sample in a study of cytomegalovirus exposure and HLA in healthy donors. With 60 Vbeta and 13 Jbeta primers, the PCR was carried out. TCRdb's copy holds only in-frame clones and misses some; the assay was immunoSEQ multiplex PCR. The sample shows roughly 99,000 clones, roughly 70% of them seen only once. The sequencing sample was made of PBMCs. These receptors all stem from a woman between 35 and 50 years old in good health and CMV-seropositive.

This chain links TRBV2 with TRBJ1-5, with 8 nucleotides matching TRBD1. Germline CDR1 SNHLY, CDR2 FYNNEI. This CDR3 is built from 17 residues. The V gene end was trimmed by 6 bases and the J gene end by 0 bases; junction bases not matched to a gene: 10. The CDR3 reads CASRPYQGAVSNQPQHF. CDR3 DNA: TGTGCCAGCAGGCCGTATCAGGGGGCGGTTAGCAATCAGCCCCAGCATTTT.

The V and J genes are TRBV7-2 and TRBJ1-3; D is possibly TRBD1 (5 bases). V was clipped by 4 bases and J by 1 base, with 8 bases between them. Germline CDR1 SGHTA, CDR2 FQGNSA. The CDR3 extends over 14 amino acids. The CDR3 here is CASSSGYSGNTIYF. The CDR3 DNA reads as TGTGCCAGCAGCTCAGGGTATTCTGGAAACACCATATATTTT.

The chain is built from TRBV5-6 and TRBJ2-5, with 9 bases fitting TRBD2. V lost 1 base, J lost 3 bases, and 4 bases stayed unmatched. This CDR3 has 15 residues. Germline V gene lookup returns CDR1 SGHDT and CDR2 YYEEEE. CDR3 in amino acids: CASSLFSSGEETQYF. The CDR3 bases are TGTGCCAGCAGCTTGTTCTCTAGCGGGGAAGAGACCCAGTACTTC.

This clone was observed a few times. The chain links TRBV2 to TRBJ1-5; 7 nucleotides line up with TRBD1. The CDR3 covers 15 residues. Trimming took 6 bases from V and 2 from J; bases not matched to a gene: 7. The V gene's germline CDR1 is SNHLY and CDR2 FYNNEI. This CDR3 reads CASSSGTEGNQPQHF. The CDR3 nucleotides are TGTGCCAGCAGCTCCGGGACAGAGGGCAATCAGCCCCAGCATTTT.

Only a few counts were recorded for this clone. The chain is built from TRBV5-4 and TRBJ1-1, with D possibly matching TRBD1 (5 bases). Looked up from germline, CDR1 is SGHNT and CDR2 is YYREEE (reference sequence). V dropped 2 bases and J dropped 3 bases, with 17 bases sitting between them. This CDR3 is built from 16 residues. The CDR3 bases are TGTGCCAGCAGCTTTGGGACTGAGCTTTTGTACACTGAAGCTTTCTTT. Its translation is CASSFGTELLYTEAFF.

The J gene is TRBJ2-7, the V gene TRBV5-1; the D gene is possibly TRBD1 (5 bases). The CDR3 is made up of 15 amino acids. Between the trimmed V and J ends, which lost 5 bases and 1 base, there was a span of 16 bases. Germline V gene data show CDR1 as SGHRS and CDR2 as YFSETQ. CDR3 loop: CASSSDRFLSYEQYF. Here the CDR3 DNA reads TGCGCCAGCAGTTCCGACAGATTTTTATCCTACGAGCAGTACTTC.

This chain links TRBV5-1 with TRBJ2-7; 9 bases are shared with TRBD1. The trim removed 3 bases at V and 5 bases at J, leaving 9 bases unmatched. CDR1 and CDR2 from the germline V gene are SGHRS and YFSETQ. The CDR3 is 15 amino acids. The DNA for the CDR3 is TGCGCCAGCAGCTCCCCGGACAGGGGTATCAACGAGCAGTACTTC. Its protein is CASSSPDRGINEQYF.

This chain links TRBV4-3 with TRBJ2-1; no firm D call. The CDR3 has 15 amino acids. The V gene's germline CDR1 is LGHNA and CDR2 YSLEER. The V end was cut by 0 bases, the J end by 0 bases, with 6 bases between. CDR3 in DNA: TGCGCCAGCAGCCAAGAATGGAGCTCCTACAATGAGCAGTTCTTC. Encoded protein: CASSQEWSSYNEQFF.

This clone occurred a few times. The chain joins TRBV5-1 to TRBJ1-1; 8 bases agree with TRBD1. The germline V gene has CDR1 SGHRS and CDR2 YFSETQ. After removal of 4 bases from V and 5 bases from J, the junction contained 16 bases not matched to a gene. This CDR3 contains 17 residues. CDR3 in DNA: TGCGCCAGCAGCGCACAACCAGGGGGCGGGATGGGTACTGAAGCTTTCTTT. Translation gives CASSAQPGGGMGTEAFF. The full variable domain, in which reference TRBV5-1 and TRBJ1-1 provide the parts outside the CDR3, is KAGVTQTPRYLIKTRGQQVTLSCSPISGHRSVSWYQQTPGQGLQFLFEYFSETQRNKGNFPGRFSGRQFSNSRSEMNVSTLELGDSALYLCASSAQPGGGMGTEAFFGQGTRLTVV.